This is a list of T cell receptor beta chains from one sample in a study of shared clonotypes between healthy human individuals. The data were produced by immunoSEQ multiplex PCR, yet TCRdb's version contains in-frame clones alone and is incomplete. Of about half a million clones listed, about 85% were seen once; the top ten hold 13%. The material sequenced was PBMCs. These receptor sequences come from a woman aged 40 to 50 in good health. Some clones in this sample may be carry-over from other donors' samples. The CDR3 runs from the conserved cysteine through the conserved F or W. The order of the fields is V gene, J gene, CDR3 protein.

>TRBV9|TRBJ2-2
CASSVDSVPGELFF
>TRBV13|TRBJ2-7
CASSYRGQSSYEQYF
>TRBV7-2|TRBJ1-2
CASSPRVGINYGYTF
>TRBV4-3|TRBJ1-3
CASSQDLTGNWDTIYF
>TRBV7-3|TRBJ2-1
CASSLRLAGSNEQFF
>TRBV28|TRBJ2-7
CASSSPAEPDYEQYF
>TRBV29-1|TRBJ2-7
CSVAGTGGSYEQYF
>TRBV14|TRBJ2-1
CASSQGLSSGRSLYNEQFF
>TRBV30|TRBJ2-7
CAWRSEYEQYF
>TRBV5-8|TRBJ2-1
CASSLAGSSYNEQFF
>TRBV28|TRBJ2-7
CASSLLADYEQYF